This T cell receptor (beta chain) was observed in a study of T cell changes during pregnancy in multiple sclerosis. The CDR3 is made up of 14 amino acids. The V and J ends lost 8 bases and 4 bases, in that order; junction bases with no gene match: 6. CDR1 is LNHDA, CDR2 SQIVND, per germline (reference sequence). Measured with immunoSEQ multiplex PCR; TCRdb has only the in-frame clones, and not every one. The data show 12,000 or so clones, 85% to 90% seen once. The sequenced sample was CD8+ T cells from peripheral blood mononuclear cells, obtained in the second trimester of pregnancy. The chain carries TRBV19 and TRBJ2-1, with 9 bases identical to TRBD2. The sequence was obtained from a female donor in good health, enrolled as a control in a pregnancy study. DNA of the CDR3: TGTGCCAGTGGTACTAGCGGGCGATACAATGAGCAGTTCTTC. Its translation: CASGTSGRYNEQFF. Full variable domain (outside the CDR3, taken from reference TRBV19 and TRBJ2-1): DGGITQSPKYLFRKEGQNVTLSCEQNLNHDAMYWYRQDPGQGLRLIYYSQIVNDFQKGDIAEGYSVSREKKESFPLTVTSAQKNPTAFYLCASGTSGRYNEQFFGPGTRLTVL.